This TCR beta chain was recorded in a study of OX40 agonist ivuxolimab in advanced cancers. About the research overall: Partial responses were seen in three patients, one with hepatocellular carcinoma and two with cutaneous melanoma. Broader study findings: At doses 0.1 to 3.0 mg/kg, CD4+ and CD8+ clones expanded. Among some nonresponders, normalized T-cell clonal expansion was also low.

Ten or more counts support this clone. What it binds is unknown. Profiled with immunoSEQ multiplex PCR; TCRdb holds only in-frame clones, not every one. Here the sample spans under 100,000 clones, 75% to 90% being singletons. Patients were excluded for autoimmune disease history or systemic immunosuppression. Germline V gives CDR1 KGHSH, CDR2 LQKENI. V dropped 1 base and J dropped 3 bases, with 13 bases sitting between them. This CDR3 contains 16 residues. This TCR was recovered from an adult with an advanced solid tumor such as melanoma, head and neck, liver or kidney cancer. The sample here was CD4+ or CD8+ T cells sorted from blood, taken in a trial of the OX40 agonist ivuxolimab. The V call is TRBV18, the J call TRBJ1-5; D uncertain. The DNA of the CDR3 is TGTGCCAGCTCACCACGAGGACTCTCCACCAATCAGCCCCAGCATTTT. The encoded protein is CASSPRGLSTNQPQHF.